These 21 T cell receptor beta chains share one sample of origin, sequenced in a study of blood T cell repertoires in COVID-19. TCRdb's copy holds only in-frame clones and misses some; the assay was immunoSEQ multiplex PCR. Of about 220,000 clones detected, about 85% appear once; the ten largest clones hold around 0.7%. What was sequenced was peripheral blood. All receptors derive from a man in his forties with acute or convalescent COVID-19.

The chain has TRBV7-2 and TRBJ1-3; 7 bases are shared with TRBD1. Germline CDR1 SGHTA, CDR2 FQGNSA. Losses at the gene ends were 3 bases for V and 2 bases for J; bases not matched to a gene: 1. This CDR3 is 14 amino acids long. CDR3 nucleotide sequence: TGTGCCAGCAGCTTGGGGACAGCTGGAAACACCATATATTTT. Encoded protein: CASSLGTAGNTIYF.

The chain recombines TRBV6-6 with TRBJ1-3, with 7 positions matching TRBD1. V lost 7 bases to trimming and J lost 4 bases; unmatched junction nucleotides: 4. CDR3 length: 13 amino acids. CDR1 and CDR2 from the germline V gene are MNHNY and SVGAGI (reference sequence). The CDR3 is CASNPGQGNTIYF. As DNA, the CDR3 is TGTGCCAGCAACCCGGGACAGGGAAACACCATATATTTT.

This clone was counted only a few times. J is TRBJ1-1 and V is TRBV29-1; no definite D call. Germline V gene data show CDR1 as SQVTM and CDR2 as ANQGSEA. Trimming removed 2 bases at V and 3 bases at J, with 7 bases between. The length of the CDR3 is 12 residues. For the CDR3, the DNA is TGCAGCGTTGAATATCTAGACACTGAAGCTTTCTTT. As protein: CSVEYLDTEAFF.

A few counts support this clone. The rearrangement links TRBV29-1 to TRBJ1-2; D possibly corresponds to TRBD1 (6 bases). V shed 2 bases and J shed 6 bases, with 19 bases lying between them. Looked up from germline, CDR1 is SQVTM and CDR2 is ANQGSEA. CDR3 length: 15 residues. The CDR3 loop is CSVERGAGDSHGYTF. For the CDR3, the DNA is TGCAGCGTTGAACGGGGGGCAGGGGACTCCCATGGCTACACCTTC.

V is TRBV3-1 (or the pseudogene TRBV3-2) and J is TRBJ1-5; TRBD1 is a possible D gene (5 bases). Trimming stripped 0 bases from V and 5 bases from J, with 8 bases between. The CDR3 consists of 14 residues. Germline values: CDR1 LGHDT, CDR2 YNNKEL (reference sequence). The CDR3 protein is CASSQDTGHQPQHF. Written as DNA, the CDR3 is TGTGCCAGCAGCCAAGACACAGGACATCAGCCCCAGCATTTT.

The J gene is TRBJ1-2, the V gene TRBV7-9; 11 bases fit TRBD1. Germline CDR1 and CDR2: SEHNR and FQNEAQ (reference sequence). The length of the CDR3 is 14 residues. J lost 5 bases, V lost 3 bases, and 2 bases had no gene match. The CDR3 coding sequence is TGTGCCAGCAGCTTCCGGGACAGGGGGTATGGCTACACCTTC. Protein sequence: CASSFRDRGYGYTF.

The chain is built from TRBV19 and TRBJ1-4; 7 nucleotides line up with TRBD1. CDR1 is LNHDA and CDR2 is SQIVND in the germline V gene (reference sequence). Trimming removed 3 bases from V and 3 bases from J; junction bases left unmatched: 4. This CDR3 has 15 residues. Here the CDR3 DNA reads TGTGCCAGTAGTATCAAGGGGGCACCTAATGAAAAACTGTTTTTT. Amino acids: CASSIKGAPNEKLFF.

The chain is built from TRBV6-6 and TRBJ2-7; possibly TRBD2 for D (7 bases). The length of the CDR3 is 10 residues. Germline V gives CDR1 MNHNY, CDR2 SVGAGI (reference sequence). The CDR3 loop reads CAAGAYEQYF. CDR3 nucleotide sequence: TGTGCGGCGGGGGCATACGAGCAGTACTTC.

This clone was seen just once. The rearrangement joins TRBV7-9 to TRBJ1-5; TRBD1 matches at 8 bases. Germline-derived CDR1 and CDR2 are SEHNR and FQNEAQ (reference sequence). V was pared by 1 base and J by 2 bases, with 7 bases of the junction left unmatched. The CDR3 loop spans 17 amino acids. The CDR3 coding sequence is TGTGCCAGCAGCTTAGGACAGGGGTTAGAGGGCAATCAGCCCCAGCATTTT. Translation: CASSLGQGLEGNQPQHF.

The rearrangement uses TRBV21-1 and TRBJ2-7; TRBD1 is taken as the D call from the table, unchecked against the DNA. TRBV21-1 is deemed a pseudogene. This CDR3 is built from 13 residues. The CDR3 is CASSTRQGAEQYF. CDR3 bases: TGTGCCAGCAGCACCCGACAGGGAGCCGAGCAGTACTTC.

The genes are TRBV5-1 and TRBJ2-1; 9 bases line up with TRBD2. CDR3 size: 17 residues. V shed 0 bases and J 3 bases; nucleotides not matched to a gene: 7. Germline assignment: CDR1 SGHRS and CDR2 YFSETQ. In DNA form, the CDR3 reads TGCGCCAGCAGCTTGGGTAGCGGGGGACCGTTCTACAATGAGCAGTTCTTC. It encodes CASSLGSGGPFYNEQFF.

The chain joins TRBV13 to TRBJ2-7; possible D gene TRBD1, 6 bases. The germline V gene encodes CDR1 PRHDT and CDR2 FYEKMQ (reference sequence). Trimming took 0 bases from V and 3 from J, leaving 9 bases between them. The CDR3 totals 14 residues. The CDR3 is CASSLGVTGYEQYF. CDR3 DNA sequence: TGTGCCAGCAGCTTAGGGGTGACAGGCTACGAGCAGTACTTC.

The CDR3 sequence is CASSLLQGAYGYTF. The CDR3, as DNA: TGTGCCAGCAGTCTACTACAGGGTGCCTATGGCTACACCTTC. The genes are TRBV6-2 or TRBV6-3 and TRBJ1-2; weak D call: TRBD1 (6 bases). V was pared by 5 bases and J by 4 bases, with 14 bases between. Germline CDR1 is MNHEY and CDR2 is SVGEGT. The CDR3 is made up of 14 amino acids.

This rearrangement joins TRBV5-8 to TRBJ2-7; 9 nucleotides line up with TRBD2. The CDR3 sequence is 14 residues long. With V trimmed by 4 bases and J by 6 bases, 8 bases remained unmatched. Germline V CDR1 and CDR2: SGHTS, YDEGEE. Written as DNA, the CDR3 is TGTGCCAGCAGCAGGACTAGCGCGAGCGCCGAGCAGTACTTC. Its protein product is CASSRTSASAEQYF.

The chain recombines TRBV4-1 with TRBJ1-2, with TRBD1 as a possible D gene (6 bases). CDR3 length: 14 residues. Trimming took 4 bases from V and 2 from J, leaving 11 bases between them. The germline CDR1 and CDR2 sequences are MGHRA and YSYEKL. CDR3 coding DNA: TGCGCCAGCAGCCCTTCCGGGACAAACTATGGCTACACCTTC. It translates to CASSPSGTNYGYTF.

The chain combines TRBV4-3 with TRBJ1-1; D remains unclear. V lost 3 bases, J lost 3 bases, and 8 bases lay in between. Germline CDR1 LGHNA, CDR2 YSLEER. This CDR3 spans 13 amino acids. Here the CDR3 DNA reads TGCGCCAGCAGCCAGGGGAGGGACACTGAAGCTTTCTTT. It yields the protein CASSQGRDTEAFF.

This chain joins TRBV19 and TRBJ1-2, with 7 bases fitting TRBD1. Germline-derived CDR1 and CDR2 are LNHDA and SQIVND (reference sequence). The CDR3 extends over 14 amino acids. V gave up 4 bases and J gave up 4 bases; unmatched junction bases: 6. This CDR3 reads CASSSGQVAYGYTF. DNA of the CDR3: TGTGCCAGTAGTAGCGGACAGGTCGCCTATGGCTACACCTTC.

The gene calls are TRBV29-1 and TRBJ2-4; TRBD1 matches 11 bases. V shed 7 bases, J shed 0 bases, and the junction held 11 bases outside the gene matches. This CDR3 comprises 17 residues. Germline V CDR1 and CDR2: SQVTM, ANQGSEA. CDR3 coding DNA: TGCAGCGAAAAGGGACAGGGGGGCTTACTAGCCAAAAACATTCAGTACTTC. This gives the protein CSEKGQGGLLAKNIQYF.

This chain connects TRBV28 to TRBJ1-6; D may be TRBD1 (5 bases). V shed 7 bases and J shed 6 bases, with 16 bases lying between them. Looked up from germline, CDR1 is MDHEN and CDR2 is SYDVKM. CDR3 size: 15 residues. CDR3: CASTSSGRGNSPLHF. CDR3 DNA: TGTGCCAGCACCTCCTCGGGGAGGGGTAATTCACCCCTCCACTTT.

The chain uses TRBV27 and TRBJ2-2, with 8 bases identical to TRBD2. The CDR3 length is 14 residues. Per the germline V gene, CDR1 is MNHEY and CDR2 is SMNVEV (reference sequence). Unmatched junction bases numbered 8, after V lost 8 bases and J lost 6 bases. The CDR3 reads CASRSGGAAGELFF. CDR3 DNA sequence: TGTGCCAGCCGATCCGGGGGGGCGGCCGGGGAGCTGTTTTTT.

V and J are TRBV15 and TRBJ2-3; 13 positions match TRBD2. V shed 9 bases, J shed 5 bases, and the junction held 8 bases outside the gene matches. CDR3 size: 15 residues. Germline-derived CDR1 and CDR2 are LNHNV and YYDKDF (reference sequence). CDR3 amino acids: CATTSTSGGRDTQYF. CDR3 in DNA: TGTGCCACGACATCGACTAGCGGGGGGAGAGATACGCAGTATTTT.